Below are 16 T cell receptor beta chains sequenced from a single sample in a study of blood T cell repertoires in COVID-19 (dated by TCRdb to 2019 to 2021). Library generation was performed with the immunoSEQ multiplex PCR assay. TCRdb took this table from immuneACCESS and kept in-frame rearrangements with V and J called. Such tables lack part of the clones; where checked against another copy, unresolved V genes explain under half of the gap, and the rest is unexplained. This sample comprises about 220,000 clones, around four fifths of them detected only once. The ten largest clones represent roughly 5% of the sample. Sequenced sample: PBMCs or T cells enriched from blood (not recorded which). Every receptor here comes from a woman between 50 and 59 years old who had been exposed to COVID-19.

CDR3 in amino acids: CASSYSPLGDEQFF. In nucleotides, the CDR3 is TGTGCCAGCAGTTACTCTCCCCTGGGCGATGAGCAGTTCTTC. V gene TRBV6-2 or TRBV6-3 combines with J gene TRBJ2-1; the D is unclear. This CDR3 has 14 residues. Germline V gives CDR1 MNHEY, CDR2 SVGEGT. V lost 0 bases, J lost 8 bases, and 11 bases lay in between.

This chain joins TRBV5-1 and TRBJ1-1; 7 nucleotides match TRBD1. V shed 3 bases and J 1 base; nucleotides not matched to a gene: 12. The germline V gene has CDR1 SGHRS and CDR2 YFSETQ. The CDR3 length is 17 residues. This CDR3 is CASSSIQGISANTEAFF. The CDR3, as DNA: TGCGCCAGCAGCTCTATACAGGGGATCTCGGCGAACACTGAAGCTTTCTTT.

The chain carries TRBV29-1 and TRBJ2-7; 8 bases are shared with TRBD1. Germline V lookup: CDR1 SQVTM, CDR2 ANQGSEA. The J segment lost 5 bases and the V segment lost 4 bases, leaving 13 bases of the junction unmatched. The CDR3 sequence is 15 residues long. CDR3 sequence reads: CSVGSRTGMYNEQYF. CDR3 bases: TGCAGCGTTGGAAGTAGGACAGGGATGTACAACGAGCAGTACTTC.

V is TRBV5-1 and J is TRBJ1-1; unclear D gene. This CDR3 has 12 residues. CDR1 and CDR2 (germline): SGHRS, YFSETQ. V shed 7 bases and J shed 8 bases, with 15 bases lying between them. The CDR3 DNA follows: TGCGCCAGCTCCATTGAGGAGGGAGAAGCTTTCTTT. Its translation: CASSIEEGEAFF.

This clone came up once. This chain uses TRBV7-2 with TRBJ1-3; no reliable D call. CDR3 length: 16 residues. V was trimmed by 5 bases and J by 0 bases, leaving 14 bases between them. CDR1 is SGHTA, CDR2 FQGNSA, per germline. The CDR3 bases are TGTGCCAGCAGCCCGTCGAGGGTCCTCTCTGGAAACACCATATATTTT. This gives the protein CASSPSRVLSGNTIYF.

DNA of the CDR3: TGTGCCAGCAGTCCTTGGGACAGGGGGCGCGAGGGTAACTATGGCTACACCTTC. Residues: CASSPWDRGREGNYGYTF. The chain recombines TRBV27 with TRBJ1-2; 12 nucleotides agree with TRBD1. CDR1 and CDR2 (germline): MNHEY, SMNVEV (reference sequence). The CDR3 contains 18 residues. The junction had 11 bases not matched to a gene; V was cut back by 5 bases and J by 1 base.

This clone appeared a single time. V gene TRBV27 combines with J gene TRBJ2-2, with D tentatively TRBD1 (5 bases). This CDR3 spans 14 amino acids. CDR1 MNHEY and CDR2 SMNVEV come from the germline V gene (reference sequence). With 2 bases removed from V and 4 bases from J, the gap between germline ends came to 8 bases. CDR3 region: CASSLTGSTGELFF. The CDR3 nucleotides are TGTGCCAGCAGTTTAACAGGAAGCACCGGGGAGCTGTTTTTT.

The V and J genes are TRBV18 and TRBJ1-2; TRBD1 matches 7 bases. This CDR3 has 14 residues. V lost 3 bases, J lost 3 bases, and 4 bases stayed unmatched. The germline V gene encodes CDR1 KGHSH and CDR2 LQKENI. Written as DNA, the CDR3 is TGTGCCAGCTCACCTAACAGGGGAGACTATGGCTACACCTTC. Its translation: CASSPNRGDYGYTF.

This rearrangement joins TRBV7-8 to TRBJ1-1; D might be TRBD1 (5 bases). The CDR3 loop spans 15 amino acids. Germline CDR1 is SGHVS and CDR2 is FQNEAQ. V dropped 2 bases and J dropped 1 base, with 11 bases sitting between them. The CDR3 nucleotides read TGTGCCAGCAGCTTATCTTGGGGCCAGAACACTGAAGCTTTCTTT. Protein sequence: CASSLSWGQNTEAFF.

CDR3 amino acids: CASSSGQGSQMNTEAFF. CDR3 coding DNA: TGTGCCAGCAGCTCGGGACAGGGGTCCCAAATGAACACTGAAGCTTTCTTT. The chain recombines TRBV7-9 with TRBJ1-1; 10 bases line up with TRBD1. The CDR3 has 17 amino acids. The ends lost 4 bases at V and 0 bases at J; junction bases unmatched: 8. Germline CDR1 SEHNR, CDR2 FQNEAQ (reference sequence).

The gene calls are TRBV2 and TRBJ1-1; D ambiguous. There are 13 residues in the CDR3. Trimming pared 4 bases from V and 2 bases from J, leaving 8 bases between. Germline V gives CDR1 SNHLY, CDR2 FYNNEI. CDR3 in DNA: TGTGCCAGCAGTGCCGAGAGAAACACTGAAGCTTTCTTT. Its protein product is CASSAERNTEAFF.

This clone was recorded only once. The chain recombines TRBV13 with TRBJ2-5; 7 bases are a match to TRBD1. CDR1 and CDR2 from the germline V gene are PRHDT and FYEKMQ (reference sequence). This CDR3 has 16 residues. The V and J ends lost 6 bases and 0 bases, in that order; junction bases with no gene match: 10. The CDR3 sequence: CASSHTLGTDQETQYF. The DNA of the CDR3 is TGTGCCAGCAGTCATACCCTCGGGACAGACCAAGAGACCCAGTACTTC.

The chain combines TRBV30 with TRBJ1-1, with D uncertain. The germline V gene has CDR1 GTSNPN and CDR2 SVGIG (reference sequence). The germline V and J ends were trimmed by 4 bases and 8 bases, with 11 bases remaining between them. The CDR3 has 11 residues. Written as DNA, the CDR3 is TGTGCCTGGAAGGCACAGTTGGAAGCTTTCTTT. Translation: CAWKAQLEAFF.

The rearrangement links TRBV11-2 to TRBJ2-1, with 8 bases fitting TRBD1. The germline V gene encodes CDR1 SGHAT and CDR2 FQNNGV. Losses at the gene ends were 5 bases for V and 7 bases for J; bases not matched to a gene: 13. There are 16 residues in the CDR3. CDR3 loop: CASSPASGGSWNEQFF. DNA for the CDR3: TGTGCCAGCAGCCCAGCATCAGGGGGCTCGTGGAATGAGCAGTTCTTC.

This chain joins TRBV14 and TRBJ1-3; possibly TRBD1 for D (5 bases). The CDR3 spans 16 residues. V lost 6 bases, J lost 0 bases, and 15 bases lay in between. Germline lookup yields CDR1 SGHDN and CDR2 FVKESK. The CDR3 DNA reads TGTGCCAGCAGAAGGACGACAGAACTCTCTGGAAACACCATATATTTT. This translates into CASRRTTELSGNTIYF.

The V and J genes are TRBV7-3 and TRBJ1-1; possibly TRBD1 for D (5 bases). CDR1 is SGHTA, CDR2 FQGTGA, per germline. This CDR3 has 13 residues. The ends were cut back, 3 bases at V and 2 bases at J, with 7 bases in the middle. CDR3 amino acids: CASSFRGNTEAFF. DNA of the CDR3: TGTGCCAGCAGCTTTAGGGGTAACACTGAAGCTTTCTTT.